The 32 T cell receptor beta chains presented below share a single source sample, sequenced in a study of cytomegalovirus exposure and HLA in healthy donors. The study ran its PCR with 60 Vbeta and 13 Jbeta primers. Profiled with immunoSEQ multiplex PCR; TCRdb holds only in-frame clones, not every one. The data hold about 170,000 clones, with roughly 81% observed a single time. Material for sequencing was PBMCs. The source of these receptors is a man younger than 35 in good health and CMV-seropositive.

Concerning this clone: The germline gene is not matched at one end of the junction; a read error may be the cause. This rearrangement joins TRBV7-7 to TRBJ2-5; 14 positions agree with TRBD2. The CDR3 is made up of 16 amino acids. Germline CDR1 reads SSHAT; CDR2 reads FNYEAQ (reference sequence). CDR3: CASSQGLAGGQETQYF. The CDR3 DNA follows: TGTGCTAGCAGCCAAGGACTAGCGGGGGGCCAAGAGACCCAGTACTTC.

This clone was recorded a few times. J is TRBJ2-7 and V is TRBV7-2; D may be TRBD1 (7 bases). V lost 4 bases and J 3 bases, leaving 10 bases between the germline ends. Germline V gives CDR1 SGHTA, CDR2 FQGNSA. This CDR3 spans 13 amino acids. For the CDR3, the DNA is TGTGCCAGCAGCTCGGGGGACAGCTACGAGCAGTACTTC. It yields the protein CASSSGDSYEQYF. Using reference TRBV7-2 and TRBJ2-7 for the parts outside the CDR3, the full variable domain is GAGVSQSPSNKVTEKGKDVELRCDPISGHTALYWYRQSLGQGLEFLIYFQGNSAPDKSGLPSDRFSAERTGGSVSTLTIQRTQQEDSAVYLCASSSGDSYEQYFGPGTRLTVT.

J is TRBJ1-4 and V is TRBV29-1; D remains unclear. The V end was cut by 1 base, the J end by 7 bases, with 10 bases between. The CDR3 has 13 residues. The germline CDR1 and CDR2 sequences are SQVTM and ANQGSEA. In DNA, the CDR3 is TGCAGCGTTGAAGGGGAGGGAATTGAAAAACTGTTTTTT. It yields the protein CSVEGEGIEKLFF.

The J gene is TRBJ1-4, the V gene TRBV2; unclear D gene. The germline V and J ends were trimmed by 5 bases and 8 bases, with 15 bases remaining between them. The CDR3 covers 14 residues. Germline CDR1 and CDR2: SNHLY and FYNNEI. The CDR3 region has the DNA TGTGCCAGCAGTCCGGTTTTAGAGTGGGAAAAACTGTTTTTT. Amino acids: CASSPVLEWEKLFF.

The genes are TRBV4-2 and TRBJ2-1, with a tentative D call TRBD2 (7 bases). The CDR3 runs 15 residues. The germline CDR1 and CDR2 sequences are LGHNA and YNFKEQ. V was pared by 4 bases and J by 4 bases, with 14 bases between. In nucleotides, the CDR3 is TGTGCCAGCAGCCCCACCGGGGGGCCATACAATGAGCAGTTCTTC. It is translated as CASSPTGGPYNEQFF.

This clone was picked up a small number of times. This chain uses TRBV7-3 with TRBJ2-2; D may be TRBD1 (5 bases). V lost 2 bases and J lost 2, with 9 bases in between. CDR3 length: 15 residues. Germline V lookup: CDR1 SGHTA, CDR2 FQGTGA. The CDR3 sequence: CASSLGDRNTGELFF. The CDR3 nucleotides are TGTGCCAGCAGCTTAGGAGACAGAAACACCGGGGAGCTGTTTTTT.

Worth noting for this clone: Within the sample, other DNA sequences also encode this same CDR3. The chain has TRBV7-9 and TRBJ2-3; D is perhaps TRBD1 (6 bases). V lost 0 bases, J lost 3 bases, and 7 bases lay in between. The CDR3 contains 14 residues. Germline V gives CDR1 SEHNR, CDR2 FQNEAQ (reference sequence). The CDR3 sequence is CASSLAGGTDTQYF. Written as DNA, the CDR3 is TGTGCCAGCAGCTTAGCAGGGGGAACAGATACGCAGTATTTT.

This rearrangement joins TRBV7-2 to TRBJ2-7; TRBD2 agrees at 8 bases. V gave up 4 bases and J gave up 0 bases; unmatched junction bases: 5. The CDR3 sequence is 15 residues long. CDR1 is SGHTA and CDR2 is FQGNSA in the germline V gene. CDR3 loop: CASSSELAVSYEQYF. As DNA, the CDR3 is TGTGCCAGCAGCTCCGAACTAGCGGTCTCCTACGAGCAGTACTTC.

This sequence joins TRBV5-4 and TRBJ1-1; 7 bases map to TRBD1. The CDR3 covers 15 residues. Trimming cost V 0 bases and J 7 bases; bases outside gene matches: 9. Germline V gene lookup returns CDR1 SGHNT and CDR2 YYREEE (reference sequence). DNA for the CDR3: TGTGCCAGCAGCTTGGGATCCGGGACAGAGCTTGAAGCTTTCTTT. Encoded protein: CASSLGSGTELEAFF.

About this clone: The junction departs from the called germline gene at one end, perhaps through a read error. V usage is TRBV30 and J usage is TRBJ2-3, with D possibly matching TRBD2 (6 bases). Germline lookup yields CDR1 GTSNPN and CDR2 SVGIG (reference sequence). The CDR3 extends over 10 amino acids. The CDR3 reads CAWSIRGITF. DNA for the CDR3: TGTGCCTGGAGTATACGGGGGATTACTTTT.

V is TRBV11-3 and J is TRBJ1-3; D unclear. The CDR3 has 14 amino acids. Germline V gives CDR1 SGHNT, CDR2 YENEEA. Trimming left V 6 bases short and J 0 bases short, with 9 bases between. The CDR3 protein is CASSSGFSGNTIYF. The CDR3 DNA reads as TGTGCCAGCAGTTCAGGATTCTCTGGAAACACCATATATTTT.

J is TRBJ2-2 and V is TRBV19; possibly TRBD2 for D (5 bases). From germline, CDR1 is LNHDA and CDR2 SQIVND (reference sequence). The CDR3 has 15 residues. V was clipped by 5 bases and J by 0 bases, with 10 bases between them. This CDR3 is CASSPGGPNTGELFF. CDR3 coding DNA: TGTGCCAGTAGTCCAGGCGGGCCGAACACCGGGGAGCTGTTTTTT.

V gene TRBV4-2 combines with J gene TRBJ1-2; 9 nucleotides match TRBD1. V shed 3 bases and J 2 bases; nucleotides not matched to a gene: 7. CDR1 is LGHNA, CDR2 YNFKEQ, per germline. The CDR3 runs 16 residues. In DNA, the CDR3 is TGTGCCAGCAGCCAGGACCGGGACAGGGAAAACTATGGCTACACCTTC. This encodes CASSQDRDRENYGYTF.

CDR3 region: CASSLGQRNTEAFF. Written as DNA, the CDR3 is TGTGCCAGCAGCTTGGGACAGCGGAACACTGAAGCTTTCTTT. The V call is TRBV5-4, the J call TRBJ1-1, with D possibly being TRBD1 (5 bases). The ends were cut back, 0 bases at V and 1 base at J, with 7 bases in the middle. Germline CDR1 SGHNT, CDR2 YYREEE (reference sequence). The CDR3 consists of 14 residues.

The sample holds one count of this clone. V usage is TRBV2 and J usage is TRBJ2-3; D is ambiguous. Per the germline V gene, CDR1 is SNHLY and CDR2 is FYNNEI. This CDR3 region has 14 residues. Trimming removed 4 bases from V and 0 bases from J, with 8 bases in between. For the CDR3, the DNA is TGTGCCAGCAGTGTAACAGCTAGCACAGATACGCAGTATTTT. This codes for CASSVTASTDTQYF.

The CDR3 here is CASSLRSLDRWDEQFF. In DNA, the CDR3 is TGTGCCAGCAGCTTACGGAGCCTCGACCGCTGGGATGAGCAGTTCTTC. The V gene is TRBV13, the J gene TRBJ2-1; the D is unclear. CDR1 is PRHDT, CDR2 FYEKMQ, per germline (reference sequence). The CDR3 consists of 16 residues. V was pared by 2 bases and J by 8 bases, with 19 bases between.

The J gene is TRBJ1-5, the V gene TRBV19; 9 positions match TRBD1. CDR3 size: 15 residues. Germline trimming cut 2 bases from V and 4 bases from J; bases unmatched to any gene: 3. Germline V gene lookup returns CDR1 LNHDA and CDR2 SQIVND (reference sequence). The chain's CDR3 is CASSIYGQGNQPQHF. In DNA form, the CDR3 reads TGTGCCAGTAGTATATATGGACAGGGGAATCAGCCCCAGCATTTT.

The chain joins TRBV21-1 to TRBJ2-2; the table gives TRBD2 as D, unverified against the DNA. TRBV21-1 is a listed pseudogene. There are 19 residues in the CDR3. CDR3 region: CASSKLGSRGATDTGELFF. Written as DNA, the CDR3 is TGTGCCAGCAGCAAATTGGGGTCGCGGGGGGCGACGGACACCGGGGAGCTGTTTTTT.

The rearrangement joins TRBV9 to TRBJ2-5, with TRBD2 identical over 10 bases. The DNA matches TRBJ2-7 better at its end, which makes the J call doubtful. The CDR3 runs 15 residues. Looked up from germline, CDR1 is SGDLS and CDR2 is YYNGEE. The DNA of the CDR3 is TGTGCCAGCAGCCCCGGACTAGCGGTAACCTACGAGCAGTACTTC. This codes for CASSPGLAVTYEQYF.

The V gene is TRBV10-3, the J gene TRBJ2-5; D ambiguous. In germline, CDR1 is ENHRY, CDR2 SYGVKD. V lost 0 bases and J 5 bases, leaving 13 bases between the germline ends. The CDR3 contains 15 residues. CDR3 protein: CAISESVAALETQYF. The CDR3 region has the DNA TGTGCCATCAGTGAGTCGGTAGCAGCTTTGGAGACCCAGTACTTC.

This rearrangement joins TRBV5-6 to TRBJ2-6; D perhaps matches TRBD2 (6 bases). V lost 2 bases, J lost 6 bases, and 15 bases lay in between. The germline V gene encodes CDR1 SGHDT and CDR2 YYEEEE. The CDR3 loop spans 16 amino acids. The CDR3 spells CASSFLSGEVANVLTF. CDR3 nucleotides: TGTGCCAGCAGCTTTCTGTCCGGGGAGGTGGCCAACGTCCTGACTTTC.

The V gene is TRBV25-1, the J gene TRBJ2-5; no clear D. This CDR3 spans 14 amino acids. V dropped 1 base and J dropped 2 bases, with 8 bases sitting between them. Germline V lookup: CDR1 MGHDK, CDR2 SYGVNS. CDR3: CASSEWAGQETQYF. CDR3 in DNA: TGTGCCAGCAGTGAATGGGCAGGTCAAGAGACCCAGTACTTC.

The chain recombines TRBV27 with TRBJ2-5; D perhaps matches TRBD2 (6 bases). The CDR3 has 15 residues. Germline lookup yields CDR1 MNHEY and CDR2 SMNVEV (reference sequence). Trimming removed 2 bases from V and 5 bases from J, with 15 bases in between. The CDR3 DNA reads TGTGCCAGCAGTTTACTGGGACTCGACGGCGAGACCCAGTACTTC. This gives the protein CASSLLGLDGETQYF.

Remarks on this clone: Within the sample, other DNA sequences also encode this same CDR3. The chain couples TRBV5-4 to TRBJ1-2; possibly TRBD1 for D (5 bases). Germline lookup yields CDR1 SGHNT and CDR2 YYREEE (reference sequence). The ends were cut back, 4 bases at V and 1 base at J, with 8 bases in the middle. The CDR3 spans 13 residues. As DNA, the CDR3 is TGTGCCAGCAGCCCCGACAGTAACTATGGCTACACCTTC. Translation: CASSPDSNYGYTF.

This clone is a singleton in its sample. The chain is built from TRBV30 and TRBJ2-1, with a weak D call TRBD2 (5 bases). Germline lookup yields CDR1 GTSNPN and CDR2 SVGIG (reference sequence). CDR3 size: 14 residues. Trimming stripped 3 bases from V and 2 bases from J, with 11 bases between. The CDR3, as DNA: TGTGCCTGGAGAGGTAGGGAGACCTACAATGAGCAGTTCTTC. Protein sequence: CAWRGRETYNEQFF.

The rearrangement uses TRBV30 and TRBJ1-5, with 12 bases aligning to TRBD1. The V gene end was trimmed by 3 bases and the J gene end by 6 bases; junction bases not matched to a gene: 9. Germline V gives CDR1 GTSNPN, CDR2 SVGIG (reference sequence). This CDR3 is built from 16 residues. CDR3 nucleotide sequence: TGTGCCTGGAGGGACCCGGGACAGGGGGCAGGTCAGCCCCAGCATTTT. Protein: CAWRDPGQGAGQPQHF. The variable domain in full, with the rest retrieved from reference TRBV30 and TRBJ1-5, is SQTIHQWPATLVQPVGSPLSLECTVEGTSNPNLYWYRQAAGRGLQLLFYSVGIGQISSEVPQNLSASRPQDRQFILSSKKLLLSDSGFYLCAWRDPGQGAGQPQHFGDGTRLSIL.

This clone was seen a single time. The CDR3 protein is CASSLTGGHYEQYF. CDR3 bases: TGTGCCAGCAGCCTGACAGGAGGACACTACGAGCAGTACTTC. The chain combines TRBV11-2 with TRBJ2-7; D is perhaps TRBD1 (6 bases). Per the germline V gene, CDR1 is SGHAT and CDR2 is FQNNGV. The CDR3 length is 14 residues. V lost 5 bases, J lost 3 bases, and 14 bases lay in between.

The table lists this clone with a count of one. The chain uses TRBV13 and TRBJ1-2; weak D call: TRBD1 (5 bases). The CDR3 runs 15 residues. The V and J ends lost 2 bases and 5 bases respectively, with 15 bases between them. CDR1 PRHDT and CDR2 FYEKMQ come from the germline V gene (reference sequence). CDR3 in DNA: TGTGCCAGCAGCTTACCGGTGGGGCCCTGGTATGGCTACACCTTC. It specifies CASSLPVGPWYGYTF.

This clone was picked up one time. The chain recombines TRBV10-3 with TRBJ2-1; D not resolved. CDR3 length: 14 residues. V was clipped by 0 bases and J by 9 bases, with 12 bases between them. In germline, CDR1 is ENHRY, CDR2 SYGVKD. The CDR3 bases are TGTGCCATCAGTGAGTCGCTGGCCACGGGTGAGCAGTTCTTC. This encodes CAISESLATGEQFF.

CDR3 sequence reads: CASGLVGGRLNTEAFF. CDR3 sequence (DNA): TGTGCTAGTGGTTTGGTAGGGGGCCGGCTGAACACTGAAGCTTTCTTT. The V call is TRBV12-5, the J call TRBJ1-1, with TRBD1 matching over 7 bases. V shed 0 bases, J shed 0 bases, and the junction held 4 bases outside the gene matches. This CDR3 region has 16 residues. Germline-derived CDR1 and CDR2 are LGHNT and FRNRAP. The full variable domain, rest sourced from reference TRBV12-5 and TRBJ1-1, is DARVTQTPRHKVTEMGQEVTMRCQPILGHNTVFWYRQTMMQGLELLAYFRNRAPLDDSGMPKDRFSAEMPDATLATLKIQPSEPRDSAVYFCASGLVGGRLNTEAFFGQGTRLTVV.

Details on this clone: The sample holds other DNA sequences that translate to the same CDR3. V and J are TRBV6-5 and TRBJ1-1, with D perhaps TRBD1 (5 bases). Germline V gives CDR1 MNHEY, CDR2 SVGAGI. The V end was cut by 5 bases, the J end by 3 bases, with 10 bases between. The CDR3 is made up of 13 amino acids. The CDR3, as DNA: TGTGCCAGCAGTCCCACAGGTTACACTGAAGCTTTCTTT. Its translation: CASSPTGYTEAFF.

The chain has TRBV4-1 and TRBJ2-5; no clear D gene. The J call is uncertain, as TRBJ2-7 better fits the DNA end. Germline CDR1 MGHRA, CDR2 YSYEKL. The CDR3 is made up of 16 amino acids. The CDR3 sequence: CASSQGVAGPLYEQYF. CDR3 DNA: TGCGCCAGCAGCCAAGGCGTCGCAGGTCCCCTCTACGAGCAGTACTTC.